A selection of T cell receptor beta chains follows, all from one sample in a study of blood T cell repertoires in COVID-19. Sequenced by immunoSEQ multiplex PCR; TCRdb stores in-frame clones only, minus some. The table records around 300,000 clones, roughly 89% of them present only once. Input material: PBMCs or T cells enriched from blood (not recorded which). Receptor source: a woman aged 18 to 35 with acute COVID-19. CDR3s include the opening cysteine and the closing phenylalanine or tryptophan. D genes are given only for firm matches. The size entry is marked missing in some rows and otherwise reads once, few, many or a size class.

>TRBV9|TRBD1|TRBJ1-2|NA
CASSVGPVDRDGYTF
TGTGCCAGCAGCGTAGGCCCCGTGGACAGGGATGGCTACACCTTC
>TRBV19|TRBD1|TRBJ1-2|NA
CASSVGTDYGYTF
TGTGCCAGTAGTGTCGGGACAGACTATGGCTACACCTTC
>TRBV10-2|NA|TRBJ1-2|once
CASSESAGNYGYTF
TGCGCCAGCAGTGAGTCCGCAGGGAACTATGGCTACACCTTC
>TRBV7-9|NA|TRBJ1-3|NA
CASRVTGGNTIYF
TGTGCCAGCAGGGTGACAGGTGGGAACACCATATATTTT
>TRBV19|NA|TRBJ1-1|NA
CASRVYGGSAEAFF
TGTGCCAGTAGGGTCTACGGGGGAAGCGCTGAAGCTTTCTTT
>TRBV19|TRBD1|TRBJ2-1|NA
CASRGQGREQFF
TGTGCCAGTAGGGGACAGGGTCGGGAGCAGTTCTTC
>TRBV11-2|TRBD1|TRBJ1-1|NA
CASSLIGGETEAFF
TGTGCCAGCAGCTTAATAGGGGGCGAAACTGAAGCTTTCTTT
>TRBV28|TRBD2|TRBJ2-1|NA
CASSLLRLAGGPGYGYNEQFF
TGTGCCAGCAGTTTGCTGAGACTAGCGGGAGGGCCCGGGTACGGCTACAATGAGCAGTTCTTC
>TRBV24-1|NA|TRBJ2-2|NA
CATSGADSPNTGELFF
TGTGCCACCAGTGGGGCCGACAGCCCGAACACCGGGGAGCTGTTTTTT
>TRBV27|TRBD1|TRBJ1-1|NA
CASSEIRDSGFMNTEAFF
TGTGCCAGCAGTGAAATCCGGGACAGCGGGTTCATGAACACTGAAGCTTTCTTT
>TRBV5-1|TRBD1|TRBJ1-3|once
CASSLRPDRRVGNTIYF
TGCGCCAGCAGCTTGAGGCCGGACAGGCGAGTCGGAAACACCATATATTTT
>TRBV7-3|NA|TRBJ2-7|NA
CASSPHREQGLEQYF
TGTGCCAGCAGCCCCCATAGAGAGCAGGGCCTTGAGCAGTACTTC
>TRBV5-1|NA|TRBJ2-1|NA
CASSLDYRNEQFF
TGCGCCAGCAGCTTGGACTACCGCAATGAGCAGTTCTTC